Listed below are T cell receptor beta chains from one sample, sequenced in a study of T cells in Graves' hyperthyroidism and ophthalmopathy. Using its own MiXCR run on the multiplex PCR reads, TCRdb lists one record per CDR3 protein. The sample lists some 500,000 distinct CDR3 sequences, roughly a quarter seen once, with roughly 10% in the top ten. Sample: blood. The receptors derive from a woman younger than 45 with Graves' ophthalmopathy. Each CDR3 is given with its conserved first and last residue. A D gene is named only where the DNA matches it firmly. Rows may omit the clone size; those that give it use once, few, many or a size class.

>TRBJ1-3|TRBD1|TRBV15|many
TGTGCCACCAGCAGAGGGGGACAGGCTGGAAACACCATATATTTT
CATSRGGQAGNTIYF
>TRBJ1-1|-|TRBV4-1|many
TGCGCCAGCAGCCAGATTAGGGGGACTGAAGCTTTCTTT
CASSQIRGTEAFF
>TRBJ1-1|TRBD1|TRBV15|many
TGTGCCACCAGCAGCGTCCGTTTACAGGGGAGAAACACTGAAGCTTTCTTT
CATSSVRLQGRNTEAFF
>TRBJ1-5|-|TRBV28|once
TGTGCCAGCAGTTTTAGGCTCAATCAGCCCCAGCATTTT
CASSFRLNQPQHF
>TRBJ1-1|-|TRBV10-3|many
TGTGCCATCAAAGGGTTGAGGGACAACACTGAAGCTTTCTTT
CAIKGLRDNTEAFF
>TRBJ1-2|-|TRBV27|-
TGTGCCAGCGGTCCCACGGGCTATGGCTACACCTTC
CASGPTGYGYTF
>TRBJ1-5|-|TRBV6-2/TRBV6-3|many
TGTGCCAGCAGTTACGTCAGGGATGGCAATCAGCCCCAGCATTTT
CASSYVRDGNQPQHF
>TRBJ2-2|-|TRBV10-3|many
TGTGCCATCAGTGAGTCAGAGGGAACCGGGGAGCTGTTTTTT
CAISESEGTGELFF
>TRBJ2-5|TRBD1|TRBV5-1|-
TGCGCCAGCAATCTACTAACCCGGACAGGGGGCGAGACCCAGTACTTC
CASNLLTRTGGETQYF
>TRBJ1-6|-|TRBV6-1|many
TGTGCCAGCAGTCCCCGGGATTCACCCCTCCACTTT
CASSPRDSPLHF
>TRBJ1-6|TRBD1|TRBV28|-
TGTGCCAGCAGTGAGGACAGGGGCTCCTATAATTCACCCCTCCACTTT
CASSEDRGSYNSPLHF
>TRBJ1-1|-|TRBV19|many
TGTGCCAGTAGTATAATGTACCAGCTGAACACTGAAGCTTTCTTT
CASSIMYQLNTEAFF
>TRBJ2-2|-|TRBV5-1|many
TGCGCCAGCAGCTTGGAGGGGAACACCGGGGAGCTGTTTTTT
CASSLEGNTGELFF
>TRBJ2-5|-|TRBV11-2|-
TGTGCCAGCACCCCGTACCGGGTCGGCCGCGAAGAGACCCAGTACTTC
CASTPYRVGREETQYF
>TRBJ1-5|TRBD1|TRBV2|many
TGTGCCAGCAATGGATTTTCGGGACAGGGAGGTTTTGGGAGCAATCAGCCCCAGCATTTT
CASNGFSGQGGFGSNQPQHF
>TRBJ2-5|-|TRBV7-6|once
TGTGCCAGCAGCTGGGGTAGGATGTCGGCCGAGACCCAGTACTTC
CASSWGRMSAETQYF
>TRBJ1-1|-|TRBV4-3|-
TGCGCCAGCAGCCAAGATAGGTGGGGGGGTATGAACACTGAAGCTTTCTTT
CASSQDRWGGMNTEAFF
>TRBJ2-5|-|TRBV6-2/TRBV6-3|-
TGTGCCAGCACTTATGGTGGAGAGACCCAGTACTTC
CASTYGGETQYF
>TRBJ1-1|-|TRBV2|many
TGTGCCATCCTACAAGGATCTGGCCTTGAAGCTTTCTTT
CAILQGSGLEAFF
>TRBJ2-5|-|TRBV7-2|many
TGTGCCAGCAGCTTAGCGCCAAATGAGGAGACCCAGTACTTC
CASSLAPNEETQYF
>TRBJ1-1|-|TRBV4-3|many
TGCGCCAGCAGCCAAGGGGCAGAAGCTTTCTTT
CASSQGAEAFF
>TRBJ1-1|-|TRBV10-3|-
TGTGCCATCAGTGGCCAGGGGAAGAACACTGAAGCTTTCTTT
CAISGQGKNTEAFF
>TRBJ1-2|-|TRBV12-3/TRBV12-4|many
TGTGCCAGCAGTTTATTCGACACTGACTATGGCTACACCTTC
CASSLFDTDYGYTF
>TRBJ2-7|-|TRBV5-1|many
TGCGCCAGCAGCTTCCGGGACCAGGCCTACGAGCAGTACTTC
CASSFRDQAYEQYF
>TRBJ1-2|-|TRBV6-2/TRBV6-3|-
TGTGCCAGCAGCTCTCCCGGCGGGGTCGAGGGCTACACCTTC
CASSSPGGVEGYTF
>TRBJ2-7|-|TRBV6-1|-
TGTGCCAGCAGTGAAGCGGAAGGGTTTCGGGGCGAGCAGTACTTC
CASSEAEGFRGEQYF
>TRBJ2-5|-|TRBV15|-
TGTGCCACCAGCAGCTTCGGGGAGACCCAGTACTTC
CATSSFGETQYF
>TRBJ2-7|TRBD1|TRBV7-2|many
TGTGCCAGCAGCTCCGGACAGGGGAGAGACGAGCAGTACTTC
CASSSGQGRDEQYF
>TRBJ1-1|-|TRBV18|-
TGTGCCAGCTCACCACGCAGGGGTGGTATGGTGAACACTGAAGCTTTCTTT
CASSPRRGGMVNTEAFF
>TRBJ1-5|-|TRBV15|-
TGTGCCACCAGCAGAGATGGGTCAGGGCTTCAGCCCCAGCATTTT
CATSRDGSGLQPQHF
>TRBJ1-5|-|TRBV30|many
TGTGCCTGGAGTGTAGTCGGGCAGGGCAATCAGCCCCAGCATTTT
CAWSVVGQGNQPQHF
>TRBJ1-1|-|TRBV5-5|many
TGTGCCAGCAGCTTACTGGGGGGGGCCGACACTGAAGCTTTCTTT
CASSLLGGADTEAFF
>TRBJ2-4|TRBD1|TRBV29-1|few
TGCAGCGTACAGGGGGCAAACATTCAGTACTTC
CSVQGANIQYF
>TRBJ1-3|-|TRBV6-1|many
TGTGCCAGCTCCAGCTGGGCAGGCGAAAACACCATATATTTT
CASSSWAGENTIYF
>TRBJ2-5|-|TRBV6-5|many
TGTGCCAGCAGTTACTTGGGCCCGGTTAAATCAGAGACCCAGTACTTC
CASSYLGPVKSETQYF
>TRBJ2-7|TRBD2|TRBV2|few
TGTGCCAGCAGACCTAGCGGGAGCGGCAGGGGGCCGTACTTC
CASRPSGSGRGPYF
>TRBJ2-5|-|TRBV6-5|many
TGTGCCAGCAGTTACTCCCAAGGGGTGGGGGAGACCCAGTACTTC
CASSYSQGVGETQYF
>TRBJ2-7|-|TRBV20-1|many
TGCAGTGCCAAGGGGATGGTCCCCCTTTCCTACGAGCAGTACTTC
CSAKGMVPLSYEQYF
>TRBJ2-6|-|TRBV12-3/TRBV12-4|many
TGTGCCAGCAGCCTTTCCAGCTCTGGGGCCAACGTCCTGACTTTC
CASSLSSSGANVLTF
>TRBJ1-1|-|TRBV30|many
TGTGCCTGGAGTGGGGGAATCGGCACTGAAGCTTTCTTT
CAWSGGIGTEAFF
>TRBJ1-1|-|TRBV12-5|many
TGTGCTAGTGCTCGGGACCGAGATGAAGCTTTCTTT
CASARDRDEAFF
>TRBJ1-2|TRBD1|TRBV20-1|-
TGCAGTGCAAAGACCGGGACAGGGGATGGCTACACCTTC
CSAKTGTGDGYTF
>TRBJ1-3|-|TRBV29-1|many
TGCAGCGTCGCAGGGGAAGTTGGAAACACCATATATTTT
CSVAGEVGNTIYF
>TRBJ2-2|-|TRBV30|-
TGTGCCTGGAGTGTAGGTTTTTGGGGCGGGGAACTGTTTTTT
CAWSVGFWGGELFF
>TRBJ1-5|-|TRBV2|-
TGTGCCAGCAGTGATCCCGCCGGGATCGACCAGCCCCAGCATTTT
CASSDPAGIDQPQHF
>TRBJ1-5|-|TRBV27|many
TGTGCCAGCAGTTTACGAGGGTACAATCAGCCCCAGCATTTT
CASSLRGYNQPQHF
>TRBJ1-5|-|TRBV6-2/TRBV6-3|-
TGTGCCACCCCGAGTGGGTATCAGCCCCAGCATTTT
CATPSGYQPQHF
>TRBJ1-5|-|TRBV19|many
TGTGCCAGTAGTGCCGGGACAAGCAATCAGCCCCAGCATTTT
CASSAGTSNQPQHF
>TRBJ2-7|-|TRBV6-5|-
TGTGCCAGCAGTTACTTGGTGGGGGACACCTACGAGCAGTACTTC
CASSYLVGDTYEQYF
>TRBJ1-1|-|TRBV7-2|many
TGTGCCAGCAGCTTGAACGGCCGGGGGAGTCTTGAAGCTTTCTTT
CASSLNGRGSLEAFF
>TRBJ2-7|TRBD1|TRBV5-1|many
TGCGCCAGCAGCTTGTACTCGGGACAGACCTACGAGCAGTACTTC
CASSLYSGQTYEQYF
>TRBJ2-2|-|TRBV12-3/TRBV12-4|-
TGTGCCAGCAGTTTAGAGGGGACCATCACCGGGGAGCTGTTTTTT
CASSLEGTITGELFF
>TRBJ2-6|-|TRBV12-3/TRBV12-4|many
TGTGCCAGCAGTTTCGAGGCTGGGGCCAACGTCCTGACTTTC
CASSFEAGANVLTF
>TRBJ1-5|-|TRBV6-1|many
TGTGCCAGCTCTATGAGCTGGGGGGCGGGGCAGCCCCAGCATTTT
CASSMSWGAGQPQHF
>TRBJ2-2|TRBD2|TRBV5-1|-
TGCGCCAGCAGCCTGGGACTAGCGGCCGGGGAGCTGTTTTTT
CASSLGLAAGELFF
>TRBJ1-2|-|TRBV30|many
TGTGCCACTAGTACTGGCAACTATGGCTACACCTTC
CATSTGNYGYTF
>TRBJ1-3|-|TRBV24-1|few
TGTGCCACCAGTGATGAGGGGGAGCAAGGAAACACCATATATTTT
CATSDEGEQGNTIYF
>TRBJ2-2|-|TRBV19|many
TGTGCCAGTAGTATTTTTAGGGCCGGGGAGCTGTTTTTT
CASSIFRAGELFF
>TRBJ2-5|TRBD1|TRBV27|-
TGTGCCAGCACTCCTTCTGCGGGACAGGGTTGGACCCAGTACTTC
CASTPSAGQGWTQYF
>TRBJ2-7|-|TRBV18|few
TGTGCCAGCTCACCGGGATACAGTATATCCTACGAGCAGTACTTC
CASSPGYSISYEQYF